These 14 T cell receptor beta chains share one sample of origin, sequenced in a study of shared clonotypes between healthy human individuals. Measured with immunoSEQ multiplex PCR; TCRdb has only the in-frame clones, and not every one. Altogether roughly 2,500,000 clones are present, 80% to 95% being singletons, with the ten largest covering 0.35% to 0.45%. What was sequenced was naive CD4+ T cells from PBMCs. Subset described: CD45RA+ positively selected. Receptor source: a man younger than 35 in good health. Some clones in this sample may be carry-over from other donors' samples.

V is TRBV7-7 and J is TRBJ2-2; D is uncertain. V lost 5 bases and J lost 7, with 11 bases in between. Germline V gene lookup returns CDR1 SSHAT and CDR2 FNYEAQ (reference sequence). The CDR3 extends over 13 amino acids. The DNA of the CDR3 is TGTGCCAGCAGCCCGACCCGAAGCGGGGAGCTGTTTTTT. It translates to CASSPTRSGELFF.

This clone was seen just once. This chain connects TRBV9 to TRBJ1-2, with D possibly TRBD1 on 6 matching bases. The germline gives CDR1 SGDLS, CDR2 YYNGEE. With 3 bases removed from V and 5 bases from J, the gap between germline ends came to 11 bases. The CDR3 length is 13 residues. The DNA for the CDR3 is TGTGCCAGCAGCGCTGGGGGGCGGTATGGCTACACCTTC. Its translation: CASSAGGRYGYTF.

The chain is built from TRBV7-3 and TRBJ2-7, with 8 bases fitting TRBD2. Germline CDR1 is SGHTA and CDR2 is FQGTGA. Trimming removed 1 base from V and 6 bases from J; junction bases left unmatched: 5. This CDR3 region has 14 residues. The CDR3 DNA reads as TGTGCCAGCAGCTTAAACGGGAGGGCCGTCGAGCAGTACTTC. This gives the protein CASSLNGRAVEQYF.

This chain uses TRBV15 with TRBJ1-6, with D unresolved. V lost 5 bases to trimming and J lost 5 bases, with 13 bases between them. Germline-derived CDR1 and CDR2 are LNHNV and YYDKDF (reference sequence). This CDR3 contains 15 residues. In DNA, the CDR3 is TGTGCCACCAGCCCCACTGCGAGGGATAATTCACCCCTCCACTTT. Amino acids: CATSPTARDNSPLHF. Complete variable domain (other parts from reference TRBV15 and TRBJ1-6): DAMVIQNPRYQVTQFGKPVTLSCSQTLNHNVMYWYQQKSSQAPKLLFHYYDKDFNNEADTPDNFQSRRPNTSFCFLDIRSPGLGDTAMYLCATSPTARDNSPLHFGNGTRLTVT.

With regard to this clone: Different DNA sequences within this sample yield the same CDR3. CDR3 region: CASSLTGPGANVLTF. In DNA form, the CDR3 reads TGCGCCAGCAGTCTAACAGGGCCTGGGGCCAACGTCCTGACTTTC. The chain recombines TRBV5-1 with TRBJ2-6, with D possibly TRBD1 on 6 matching bases. The CDR3 is 15 residues long. V dropped 5 bases and J dropped 2 bases, with 11 bases sitting between them. Germline loops: CDR1 SGHRS, CDR2 YFSETQ.

The gene calls are TRBV5-3 and TRBJ2-5, with 10 nucleotides matching TRBD2. TRBV5-3 is designated an ORF whose function remains uncertain. The CDR3 consists of 19 residues. The J segment lost 3 bases and the V segment lost 1 base, leaving 15 bases of the junction unmatched. The CDR3 DNA reads TGTGCCAGAAGCTTGCACTATCGGGCTAGCGGGGGAAAGAAAGAGACCCAGTACTTC. Its translation is CARSLHYRASGGKKETQYF.

The chain recombines TRBV7-6 with TRBJ2-1; 10 bases are a match to TRBD1. Germline V gives CDR1 SGHVS, CDR2 FNYEAQ. After removal of 5 bases from V and 5 bases from J, the junction contained 15 bases not matched to a gene. This CDR3 spans 18 amino acids. The CDR3 DNA follows: TGTGCCAGCAGCCGGGACAGGGGAAGAGTTGGGGGTAACAATGAGCAGTTCTTC. It translates to CASSRDRGRVGGNNEQFF.

The chain links TRBV11-2 to TRBJ2-7; D possibly corresponds to TRBD2 (5 bases). Trimming took off 5 bases at V and 6 bases at J, with 14 bases between the two ends. Germline V lookup: CDR1 SGHAT, CDR2 FQNNGV. This CDR3 comprises 13 residues. CDR3 bases: TGTGCCAGCAGCCCGCTGGTAGCGCGCGAGCAGTACTTC. Amino acid sequence: CASSPLVAREQYF.

In its sample, this clone was seen a few times. The chain uses TRBV30 and TRBJ1-1; 8 bases line up with TRBD1. This CDR3 has 12 residues. Germline loops: CDR1 GTSNPN, CDR2 SVGIG (reference sequence). With 1 base clipped from V and 11 bases from J, the junction kept 6 bases outside the gene matches. The CDR3 nucleotides are TGTGCCTGGAGTGACAGGGGGATACGGGCTTTCTTT. Translation gives CAWSDRGIRAFF.

This chain joins TRBV4-1 and TRBJ2-5; 8 positions match TRBD2. The CDR3 consists of 14 residues. Germline loops: CDR1 MGHRA, CDR2 YSYEKL. With 1 base clipped from V and 5 bases from J, the junction kept 3 bases outside the gene matches. The CDR3 DNA sequence: TGCGCCAGCAGCCAAGGTCCGGGAGGGGAGACCCAGTACTTC. This sequence encodes CASSQGPGGETQYF.

The chain combines TRBV5-1 with TRBJ2-1; 7 nucleotides align to TRBD2. Unmatched junction bases numbered 7, after V lost 4 bases and J lost 3 bases. Germline CDR1 reads SGHRS; CDR2 reads YFSETQ. CDR3 length: 15 residues. The CDR3 DNA sequence: TGCGCCAGCAGCCCGAACCAGCGGGACTACAATGAGCAGTTCTTC. This encodes CASSPNQRDYNEQFF.

The chain employs TRBV7-3 and TRBJ2-2, with 8 nucleotides matching TRBD1. Germline-derived CDR1 and CDR2 are SGHTA and FQGTGA. The V and J ends lost 8 bases and 1 base, in that order; junction bases with no gene match: 9. This CDR3 comprises 16 residues. The CDR3: CASGRVGTGNTGELFF. The CDR3 DNA is TGTGCCAGCGGTCGCGTAGGGACAGGGAACACCGGGGAGCTGTTTTTT.

The J gene is TRBJ2-5, the V gene TRBV2, with D unclear. The germline V and J ends were trimmed by 6 bases and 7 bases, with 6 bases remaining between them. The length of the CDR3 is 10 residues. The germline CDR1 and CDR2 sequences are SNHLY and FYNNEI. The CDR3 region has the DNA TGTGCCAGCAGCACATGGACCCAGTACTTC. Translating it yields CASSTWTQYF.

A note on this clone: This CDR3 is also generated by other DNA sequences in the sample. The rearrangement links TRBV4-1 to TRBJ2-1; no firm D call. The CDR3 runs to 15 residues. Trimming pared 2 bases from V and 0 bases from J, leaving 8 bases between. Germline loops: CDR1 MGHRA, CDR2 YSYEKL. The CDR3, as DNA: TGCGCCAGCAGCCAACAGGCCAGCTCCTACAATGAGCAGTTCTTC. Translation gives CASSQQASSYNEQFF.